This TCR beta chain was observed in a study of Graves' ophthalmopathy and Graves' hyperthyroidism. Study-level findings and limits: The authors also found most expanded thyroid clonotypes above 0.001 frequency in blood.

Symptoms, serum thyroxine and TRAb, thyroid ultrasound, and orbital computed tomography formed the diagnostic basis. Using RNA transcripts, the TCR beta CDR3 regions were amplified. The first-round RT-PCR employed HTBI primers together with the Qiagen OneStep RT-PCR kit. A multiplex PCR was then performed as the second round. A single record per CDR3 protein comes from TCRdb applying MiXCR to the multiplex PCR reads. The data hold hundreds of thousands of distinct CDR3 sequences, with under 25% observed a single time. The CDR3 contains 12 residues. V was shortened by 3 bases and J by 9 bases, with 9 bases between the two germline ends. CDR1 SGHTA and CDR2 FQGNSA come from the germline V gene. This clonotype has ten or more counts. Its antigen remains unidentified.

Sequenced input: peripheral blood. This TCR was recovered from a woman aged 18-29 years with stable Graves' hyperthyroidism. This chain uses TRBV7-2 with TRBJ2-4; no firm D call. Here the CDR3 reads CASSFRVGIQYF. CDR3 nucleotide sequence: TGTGCCAGCAGCTTTAGAGTCGGCATTCAGTACTTC.